These 14 T cell receptor beta chains share one sample of origin, sequenced in a study of blood T cell repertoires in COVID-19. Sequenced by immunoSEQ multiplex PCR; TCRdb stores in-frame clones only, minus some. In the table there are over 150,000 clones, 80% to 90% of which are singletons. Sequencing used PBMCs or T cells enriched from blood (not recorded which). Every receptor here comes from a woman under 30 who had recovered from COVID-19.

The count of this clone is one. The V call is TRBV5-1, the J call TRBJ1-4; 9 positions match TRBD1. Trimming removed 4 bases from V and 8 bases from J; junction bases left unmatched: 9. The CDR3 extends over 15 amino acids. Germline assignment: CDR1 SGHRS and CDR2 YFSETQ. The CDR3 nucleotides are TGCGCCAGCAGCCCCCGGACAGGGGTGGGCGAAAAACTGTTTTTT. The encoded protein is CASSPRTGVGEKLFF.

This chain uses TRBV6-1 with TRBJ1-1; TRBD1 aligns across 8 bases. This CDR3 comprises 15 residues. Germline V lookup: CDR1 MNHNS, CDR2 SASEGT. The junction had 9 bases not matched to a gene; V was cut back by 1 base and J by 8 bases. The CDR3 nucleotides are TGTGCCAGCAGTGAAGAGACGACAGGGGTAGGAGAAGCTTTCTTT. It codes for CASSEETTGVGEAFF.

The chain combines TRBV11-1 with TRBJ2-3; 7 bases are a match to TRBD1. The CDR3 covers 15 residues. V trimming: 4 bases; J trimming: 2 bases; junction bases outside the gene matches: 6. From germline, CDR1 is SGHAT and CDR2 FQDESV (reference sequence). DNA for the CDR3: TGTGCCAGCAGCTCCGACGGGACAGTCACAGATACGCAGTATTTT. Its translation: CASSSDGTVTDTQYF.

This chain connects TRBV7-2 to TRBJ2-1; a weak D match, TRBD1 (5 bases). Per germline, CDR1 SGHTA and CDR2 FQGNSA. The CDR3 totals 15 residues. Trimming took off 5 bases at V and 1 base at J, with 12 bases between the two ends. The CDR3 reads CASSRMAGSYNEQFF. The CDR3 DNA reads as TGTGCCAGCAGCCGGATGGCAGGGTCCTACAATGAGCAGTTCTTC. Supplemented by reference TRBV7-2 and TRBJ2-1, the full variable domain reads GAGVSQSPSNKVTEKGKDVELRCDPISGHTALYWYRQSLGQGLEFLIYFQGNSAPDKSGLPSDRFSAERTGGSVSTLTIQRTQQEDSAVYLCASSRMAGSYNEQFFGPGTRLTVL.

The rearrangement uses TRBV2 and TRBJ2-2; 9 nucleotides agree with TRBD1. The trim removed 7 bases at V and 7 bases at J, leaving 7 bases unmatched. Germline CDR1 reads SNHLY; CDR2 reads FYNNEI. CDR3 length: 14 residues. The CDR3 DNA reads as TGTGCCAGCAAAGGGGACAGGGTGGACGGGGAGCTGTTTTTT. This codes for CASKGDRVDGELFF.

The chain recombines TRBV6-5 with TRBJ2-7; TRBD1 agrees at 9 bases. The J segment lost 4 bases and the V segment lost 2 bases, leaving 3 bases of the junction unmatched. The CDR3 sequence is 14 residues long. CDR1 MNHEY and CDR2 SVGAGI come from the germline V gene. The DNA for the CDR3 is TGTGCCAGCAGTTACGGACAGGGGCTATACGAGCAGTACTTC. Translating gives CASSYGQGLYEQYF.

V gene TRBV11-2 combines with J gene TRBJ2-7, with 13 bases aligning to TRBD2. CDR3 length: 15 amino acids. The V and J ends lost 8 bases and 7 bases, in that order; junction bases with no gene match: 11. Germline V gene data show CDR1 as SGHAT and CDR2 as FQNNGV. As DNA, the CDR3 is TGTGCCAGCGGGCGAATAGGACTAGCGGGGGTTGAGCAGTACTTC. This translates into CASGRIGLAGVEQYF. Supplemented by reference TRBV11-2 and TRBJ2-7, the full variable domain reads EAGVAQSPRYKIIEKRQSVAFWCNPISGHATLYWYQQILGQGPKLLIQFQNNGVVDDSQLPKDRFSAERLKGVDSTLKIQPAKLEDSAVYLCASGRIGLAGVEQYFGPGTRLTVT.

The V call is TRBV19, the J call TRBJ1-6; D is undetermined. From germline, CDR1 is LNHDA and CDR2 SQIVND (reference sequence). Trimming cost V 7 bases and J 7 bases, with 14 bases left between them. The CDR3 has 14 amino acids. The CDR3 nucleotides read TGTGCCAGTACAGACGGCCCGAGGAATTCACCCCTCCACTTT. Protein product: CASTDGPRNSPLHF.

This clone was observed once. This chain uses TRBV5-1 with TRBJ1-1, with D perhaps matching TRBD1 (5 bases). CDR3 length: 16 amino acids. Deletions cut 2 bases from V and 0 bases from J, with 14 bases between. Germline CDR1 SGHRS, CDR2 YFSETQ. The CDR3 region has the DNA TGCGCCAGCAGCTTTCGTGACAGCCGCATGAACACTGAAGCTTTCTTT. Translated, it gives CASSFRDSRMNTEAFF.

CDR3 nucleotides: TGTGCCAGCAGTTACTCGAACAGCGGGGGGGACACTGAAGCTTTCTTT. It is translated as CASSYSNSGGDTEAFF. The chain joins TRBV6-2 or TRBV6-3 to TRBJ1-1; D may be TRBD1 (5 bases). The V end lost 0 bases, the J end lost 3 bases, and 14 bases lay between the germline ends. The CDR3 has 16 amino acids. In germline, CDR1 is MNHEY, CDR2 SVGEGT.

The chain couples TRBV5-1 to TRBJ2-5; 8 positions match TRBD2. The V and J ends lost 3 bases and 5 bases, in that order; junction bases with no gene match: 9. Germline V gene data show CDR1 as SGHRS and CDR2 as YFSETQ. The CDR3 sequence is 15 residues long. The DNA of the CDR3 is TGCGCCAGCAGCTCCGCCGGAGCGGGGGACGAGACCCAGTACTTC. Its protein is CASSSAGAGDETQYF. Based on the CDR3 plus reference TRBV5-1 and TRBJ2-5, the full variable domain is KAGVTQTPRYLIKTRGQQVTLSCSPISGHRSVSWYQQTPGQGLQFLFEYFSETQRNKGNFPGRFSGRQFSNSRSEMNVSTLELGDSALYLCASSSAGAGDETQYFGPGTRLLVL.

The chain recombines TRBV30 with TRBJ1-2, with D uncertain. This CDR3 is built from 14 residues. Between the trimmed V and J ends, which lost 0 bases and 4 bases, there was a span of 12 bases. Germline loops: CDR1 GTSNPN, CDR2 SVGIG (reference sequence). This CDR3 reads CAWSVSSVRYGYTF. As DNA, the CDR3 is TGTGCCTGGAGTGTATCCAGCGTTCGCTATGGCTACACCTTC.

This clone was observed a few times. V is TRBV28 and J is TRBJ1-2; possible D gene TRBD1, 5 bases. The germline gives CDR1 MDHEN, CDR2 SYDVKM. V lost 5 bases to trimming and J lost 8 bases, with 18 bases between them. The CDR3 runs to 14 residues. CDR3 loop: CASSGQGGLRGYTF. Here the CDR3 DNA reads TGTGCCAGCAGTGGGCAGGGTGGTTTGCGGGGCTACACCTTC.

The chain is built from TRBV30 and TRBJ1-2; 7 bases are shared with TRBD1. The CDR3 consists of 13 residues. The J segment lost 8 bases and the V segment lost 5 bases, leaving 11 bases of the junction unmatched. The V gene's germline CDR1 is GTSNPN and CDR2 SVGIG (reference sequence). CDR3 region: CAWVKQGRGGYTF. The CDR3 DNA sequence: TGTGCCTGGGTAAAACAGGGGAGAGGAGGCTACACCTTC.